This is a list of T cell receptor beta chains from one sample in a study of T cells in tumors after PD-1 blockade. The data were produced by immunoSEQ multiplex PCR, yet TCRdb's version contains in-frame clones alone and is incomplete. This table has about 33,000 clones, 78% appearing once. The sample consisted of PBMCs, taken before anti-PD-1 treatment. The source of these receptors is a human donor with basal cell carcinoma. Both conserved end residues are part of each CDR3. D genes are given only for firm matches. Clone size is not always given. Where it is, it says once, few, many or a class for expanded clones.

abundance	len	v_gene	j_gene	d_gene	CDR3nt	CDR3aa
once	13	TRBV5-6	TRBJ2-1	TRBD1	TGTGCCAGCACCCTAGGGGGCCTCGGTGAGCAGTTCTTC	CASTLGGLGEQFF
-	13	TRBV10-3	TRBJ1-2	-	TGTGCCATCAGTGACGACCTTAACTATGGCTACACCTTC	CAISDDLNYGYTF
-	16	TRBV11-3	TRBJ2-3	TRBD2	TGTGCCAGCAGCTTTTTAGCGGGAGGGAGTACAGATACGCAGTATTTT	CASSFLAGGSTDTQYF
-	15	TRBV4-3	TRBJ1-2	-	TGCGCCAGCAGCCTCGGACTACAGTCTAACTATGGCTACACCTTC	CASSLGLQSNYGYTF
-	16	TRBV18	TRBJ2-7	TRBD2	TGTGCCAGCTCACCAAGTCGACAGCGGGGGACCCTCGAGCAGTACTTC	CASSPSRQRGTLEQYF
-	15	TRBV6-5	TRBJ2-7	TRBD1	TGTGCCAGCAGTTCCCGGACAGGAAGCTCCTACGAGCAGTACTTC	CASSSRTGSSYEQYF
-	18	TRBV5-1	TRBJ2-1	-	TGCGCCAGCAGCTTGGATGGGGGCGGGAGAGGTGTCTACAATGAGCAGTTCTTC	CASSLDGGGRGVYNEQFF
-	14	TRBV29-1	TRBJ1-1	-	TGCAGCGTTGGTGACACCGGCCGGAACACTGAAGCTTTCTTT	CSVGDTGRNTEAFF
-	14	TRBV6-2/TRBV6-3	TRBJ2-1	-	TGTGCCAGCAGTGGATTTACGACCTACAATGAGCAGTTCTTC	CASSGFTTYNEQFF
-	16	TRBV3-1/TRBV3-2	TRBJ1-1	-	TGTGCCAGCAGCCCTCACCCAGGGGTCCAGAACACTGAAGCTTTCTTT	CASSPHPGVQNTEAFF